The present T cell receptor beta chain was sequenced within a study of control samples from healthy donors and cancer patients. The CDR3 is 12 amino acids. The germline gives CDR1 SGHAT, CDR2 FQNNGV. V was trimmed by 2 bases and J by 7 bases, leaving 5 bases between them. TCRdb's table, derived via immunoSEQ multiplex PCR, lists solely in-frame clones and lacks some. Here the sample spans approximately 140,000 clones, 91% being singletons. This chain connects TRBV11-2 to TRBJ2-2; D remains unclear. This receptor was obtained from a man between 18 and 35 years old in good health. Sequenced: blood. Written as DNA, the CDR3 is TGTGCCAGCAGCTTAACGGGCGGGGAGCTGTTTTTT. Translated, it gives CASSLTGGELFF.